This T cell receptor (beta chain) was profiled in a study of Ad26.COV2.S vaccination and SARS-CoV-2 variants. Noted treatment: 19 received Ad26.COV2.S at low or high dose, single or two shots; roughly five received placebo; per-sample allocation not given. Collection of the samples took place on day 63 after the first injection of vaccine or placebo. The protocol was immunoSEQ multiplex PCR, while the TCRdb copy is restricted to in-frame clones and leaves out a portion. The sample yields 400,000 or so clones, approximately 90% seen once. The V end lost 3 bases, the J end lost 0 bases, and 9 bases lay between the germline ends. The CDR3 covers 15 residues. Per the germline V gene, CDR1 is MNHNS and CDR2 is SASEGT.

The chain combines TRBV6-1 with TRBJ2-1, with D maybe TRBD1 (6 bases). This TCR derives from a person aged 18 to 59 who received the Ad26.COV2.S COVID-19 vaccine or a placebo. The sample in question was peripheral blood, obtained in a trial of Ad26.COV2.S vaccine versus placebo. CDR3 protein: CASSDPRGSYNEQFF. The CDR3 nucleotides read TGTGCCAGCAGTGACCCCAGGGGCTCCTACAATGAGCAGTTCTTC.